These 30 T cell receptor beta chains were all obtained from the same sample, sequenced in a study of Ad26.COV2.S vaccination and SARS-CoV-2 variants. The sample's treatment: around 19 received Ad26.COV2.S at low or high dose, single or two shots; 5 received placebo; per-sample allocation not given. Repertoires come from day 63 after the first vaccine or placebo injection. TCRdb's table, derived via immunoSEQ multiplex PCR, lists solely in-frame clones and lacks some. The top ten clones hold around 6.1% of a sample with hundreds of thousands of clones, about 87% of them seen once. Sequences were derived from peripheral blood, sampled in a trial of Ad26.COV2.S vaccine versus placebo. The receptors were sampled from a person aged 18 to 59 who received the Ad26.COV2.S COVID-19 vaccine or a placebo.

V usage is TRBV10-3 and J usage is TRBJ2-7, with D possibly TRBD2 on 7 matching bases. Germline V gives CDR1 ENHRY, CDR2 SYGVKD. V lost 4 bases and J lost 2, with 15 bases in between. The CDR3 has 15 residues. CDR3 loop: CAISGGLAATYEQYF. DNA for the CDR3: TGTGCCATCAGTGGGGGGCTAGCGGCTACCTACGAGCAGTACTTC.

The genes are TRBV7-9 and TRBJ2-7, with TRBD1 identical over 7 bases. The V gene's germline CDR1 is SEHNR and CDR2 FQNEAQ (reference sequence). V lost 5 bases to trimming and J lost 5 bases; unmatched junction nucleotides: 6. The CDR3 extends over 13 amino acids. The CDR3 loop is CASSQDRRDEQYF. The CDR3 DNA reads as TGTGCCAGCAGCCAGGACAGGCGCGACGAGCAGTACTTC.

This chain joins TRBV6-2 or TRBV6-3 and TRBJ1-2; D ambiguous. Germline V gene sequence: CDR1 MNHEY, CDR2 SVGEGT. Deletions cut 3 bases from V and 8 bases from J, with 13 bases between. The CDR3 spans 13 residues. CDR3 DNA sequence: TGTGCCAGCAGTTATTTCCGGTTTTACGGCTACACCTTC. This codes for CASSYFRFYGYTF.

The V and J genes are TRBV5-3 and TRBJ2-7; D remains unclear. TRBV5-3 is marked as an open reading frame, function uncertain. V was pared by 2 bases and J by 3 bases, with 3 bases between. There are 11 residues in the CDR3. CDR3 loop: CARSFDYEQYF. The CDR3 DNA is TGTGCCAGAAGCTTCGACTACGAGCAGTACTTC.

This chain uses TRBV28 with TRBJ1-5, with a weak D call TRBD1 (5 bases). With 0 bases removed from V and 7 bases from J, the gap between germline ends came to 10 bases. The CDR3 has 14 residues. Germline lookup yields CDR1 MDHEN and CDR2 SYDVKM. Here the CDR3 DNA reads TGTGCCAGCAGTTTATGGGGGGGGGACCAGCCCCAGCATTTT. As protein: CASSLWGGDQPQHF.

Only one count was recorded for this clone. The chain recombines TRBV4-3 with TRBJ2-4, with a tentative D call TRBD2 (5 bases). Germline CDR1 LGHNA, CDR2 YSLEER. The CDR3 is made up of 17 amino acids. V lost 2 bases and J 3 bases, leaving 17 bases between the germline ends. Here the CDR3 reads CASSQTRISGFKNIQYF. In nucleotides, the CDR3 is TGCGCCAGCAGCCAAACCCGCATCTCGGGGTTCAAAAACATTCAGTACTTC.

V gene TRBV21-1 combines with J gene TRBJ2-5; the table's D call, TRBD2, was not checked against the DNA. TRBV21-1 is annotated as a pseudogene. The CDR3 length is 16 residues. The DNA of the CDR3 is TGTGCCAGCAGCGACCCGGGACTAGCGTTATTAGAGACCCAGTACTTC. Protein product: CASSDPGLALLETQYF.

This chain connects TRBV5-8 to TRBJ1-2; 8 bases are a match to TRBD1. The V gene's germline CDR1 is SGHTS and CDR2 YDEGEE. The CDR3 totals 15 residues. V lost 4 bases, J lost 5 bases, and 10 bases stayed unmatched. This CDR3 is CASSSTGGIGYGYTF. CDR3 bases: TGTGCCAGCAGCAGTACAGGGGGGATAGGGTATGGCTACACCTTC. Full variable domain (missing parts from reference TRBV5-8 and TRBJ1-2): EAGVTQSPTHLIKTRGQQATLRCSPISGHTSVYWYQQALGLGLQFLLWYDEGEERNRGNFPPRFSGRQFPNYSSELNVNALELEDSALYLCASSSTGGIGYGYTFGSGTRLTVV.

The V call is TRBV27, the J call TRBJ2-3; D remains unclear. V gave up 6 bases and J gave up 1 base, with 8 bases separating them. This CDR3 region has 13 residues. CDR1 is MNHEY, CDR2 SMNVEV, per germline (reference sequence). The CDR3 region has the DNA TGTGCCAGCAGCTGGCGGCGCACAGATACGCAGTATTTT. Translated, it gives CASSWRRTDTQYF.

The chain employs TRBV6-2 or TRBV6-3 and TRBJ2-7; D is ambiguous. The CDR3 length is 15 residues. Trimming left V 5 bases short and J 2 bases short, with 16 bases between. Germline-derived CDR1 and CDR2 are MNHEY and SVGEGT. CDR3 amino acids: CASSTRSVLTYEQYF. The CDR3 nucleotides are TGTGCCAGCAGTACCCGGTCGGTTCTTACCTACGAGCAGTACTTC.

V usage is TRBV4-1 and J usage is TRBJ2-3, with 9 nucleotides matching TRBD1. After removal of 1 base from V and 4 bases from J, the junction contained 12 bases not matched to a gene. This CDR3 is 18 amino acids long. Germline loops: CDR1 MGHRA, CDR2 YSYEKL. CDR3 protein: CASSQGHRDRVSPDTQYF. The CDR3, as DNA: TGCGCCAGCAGCCAAGGCCACCGGGACAGGGTTTCCCCAGATACGCAGTATTTT.

The chain links TRBV7-2 to TRBJ2-6, with a tentative D call TRBD1 (6 bases). This CDR3 is built from 16 residues. Trimming removed 0 bases at V and 2 bases at J, with 8 bases between. Germline assignment: CDR1 SGHTA and CDR2 FQGNSA. The CDR3 sequence: CASSLAHRAGANVLTF. The CDR3 DNA sequence: TGTGCCAGCAGCTTAGCGCACAGGGCTGGGGCCAACGTCCTGACTTTC.

Here the CDR3 DNA reads TGCGCCAGCAGCTTGGAAGGGGATGGTGCTAACTATGGCTACACCTTC. Protein product: CASSLEGDGANYGYTF. The chain uses TRBV5-1 and TRBJ1-2; TRBD1 is a possible D gene (5 bases). CDR1 is SGHRS and CDR2 is YFSETQ in the germline V gene. This CDR3 contains 16 residues. V was pared by 0 bases and J by 0 bases, with 12 bases between.

A few counts support this clone. The chain combines TRBV7-9 with TRBJ1-4; tentatively, D is TRBD1 (5 bases). Germline V gene data show CDR1 as SEHNR and CDR2 as FQNEAQ (reference sequence). V lost 5 bases and J lost 5, with 21 bases in between. CDR3 length: 17 residues. The CDR3 bases are TGTGCCAGCAGCAATACCCACCGGGGACGGAAAAATGAAAAACTGTTTTTT. Amino acids: CASSNTHRGRKNEKLFF.

The rearrangement links TRBV19 to TRBJ2-1; unclear D gene. The CDR3 contains 11 residues. V was trimmed by 3 bases and J by 13 bases, leaving 10 bases between them. CDR1 and CDR2 from the germline V gene are LNHDA and SQIVND (reference sequence). CDR3 nucleotides: TGTGCCAGTAGTATGGGTAGTGGCCAGTTCTTC. Its translation is CASSMGSGQFF.

The chain employs TRBV6-5 and TRBJ2-5; D uncertain. The CDR3 covers 13 residues. The germline gives CDR1 MNHEY, CDR2 SVGAGI. The V end was cut by 7 bases, the J end by 2 bases, with 11 bases between. Here the CDR3 reads CASTFGLQETQYF. The DNA for the CDR3 is TGTGCCAGCACATTTGGGTTACAAGAGACCCAGTACTTC.

V and J are TRBV18 and TRBJ1-4; no clear D gene. Germline V gene lookup returns CDR1 KGHSH and CDR2 LQKENI. The CDR3 totals 14 residues. V was shortened by 4 bases and J by 3 bases, with 9 bases between the two germline ends. The chain's CDR3 is CASSRDNSNEKLFF. In DNA form, the CDR3 reads TGTGCCAGCTCACGAGACAATTCTAATGAAAAACTGTTTTTT.

This chain connects TRBV6-2 or TRBV6-3 to TRBJ2-7; D tentatively fits TRBD1 or TRBD2 (7 bases each). The CDR3 has 19 residues. The germline gives CDR1 MNHEY, CDR2 SVGEGT. V lost 6 bases and J 1 base, leaving 28 bases between the germline ends. The CDR3 loop is CASSLGTAGLGWNSYEQYF. The CDR3 coding sequence is TGTGCCAGCAGCCTGGGGACAGCAGGACTAGGGTGGAATTCCTACGAGCAGTACTTC.

This chain connects TRBV30 to TRBJ1-1; 7 bases agree with TRBD1. This CDR3 comprises 15 residues. V shed 0 bases, J shed 2 bases, and the junction held 6 bases outside the gene matches. Germline V gene data show CDR1 as GTSNPN and CDR2 as SVGIG (reference sequence). In DNA, the CDR3 is TGTGCCTGGAGTGTAATGACAGGGCGCAACACTGAAGCTTTCTTT. It codes for CAWSVMTGRNTEAFF.

V usage is TRBV7-6 and J usage is TRBJ1-5, with a weak D call TRBD1 (6 bases). Trimming shortened V by 5 bases and J by 4 bases, and 9 bases separated the two germline ends. The CDR3 totals 13 residues. Germline CDR1 and CDR2: SGHVS and FNYEAQ. CDR3 residues: CASSLGTNQPQHF. The CDR3 DNA sequence: TGTGCCAGCAGCCTCGGGACAAATCAGCCCCAGCATTTT.

The rearrangement joins TRBV6-5 to TRBJ1-1; D unresolved. Per the germline V gene, CDR1 is MNHEY and CDR2 is SVGAGI. This CDR3 has 11 residues. Trimming took off 6 bases at V and 7 bases at J, with 9 bases between the two ends. CDR3 in amino acids: CASSGRIEAFF. The CDR3 coding sequence is TGTGCCAGCAGCGGACGGATTGAAGCTTTCTTT.

This clone was counted a single time. V gene TRBV7-3 combines with J gene TRBJ1-3; TRBD1 aligns across 7 bases. The CDR3 runs 16 residues. Per the germline V gene, CDR1 is SGHTA and CDR2 is FQGTGA. Unmatched junction bases numbered 9, after V lost 5 bases and J lost 2 bases. CDR3 sequence (DNA): TGTGCCAGCAGCCCCCAGACAGGGTATCCTGGAAACACCATATATTTT. Translated: CASSPQTGYPGNTIYF.

The V call is TRBV6-2 or TRBV6-3, the J call TRBJ2-3; 10 positions agree with TRBD2. Trimming at V came to 2 bases and at J to 1 base, leaving 6 bases not matched to a gene. The CDR3 is made up of 17 amino acids. Germline V lookup: CDR1 MNHEY, CDR2 SVGEGT. The CDR3: CASSYLSSGSGTDTQYF. Here the CDR3 DNA reads TGTGCCAGCAGTTACCTTTCTAGCGGGAGTGGCACAGATACGCAGTATTTT.

This chain uses TRBV7-6 with TRBJ1-2; 7 nucleotides align to TRBD1. CDR1 is SGHVS, CDR2 FNYEAQ, per germline. J lost 4 bases, V lost 3 bases, and 5 bases had no gene match. This CDR3 comprises 14 residues. CDR3 in DNA: TGTGCCAGCAGCTTGACAGGGTCGCCCTATGGCTACACCTTC. It encodes CASSLTGSPYGYTF. The variable domain in full, with the rest retrieved from reference TRBV7-6 and TRBJ1-2, is GAGVSQSPRYKVTKRGQDVALRCDPISGHVSLYWYRQALGQGPEFLTYFNYEAQQDKSGLPNDRFSAERPEGSISTLTIQRTEQRDSAMYRCASSLTGSPYGYTFGSGTRLTVV.

This clone was seen only once. This chain uses TRBV5-1 with TRBJ1-2; TRBD1 matches 8 bases. The CDR3 extends over 14 amino acids. Germline V gene lookup returns CDR1 SGHRS and CDR2 YFSETQ. V lost 2 bases and J lost 8; bases outside the gene matches: 8. For the CDR3, the DNA is TGCGCCAGCAGCTTCGACGGACAGGGTACAGGCTACACCTTC. Its translation: CASSFDGQGTGYTF.

The gene calls are TRBV4-1 and TRBJ1-1; D is uncertain. CDR3 length: 14 amino acids. Germline CDR1 reads MGHRA; CDR2 reads YSYEKL. Trimming shortened V by 2 bases and J by 6 bases, and 13 bases separated the two germline ends. The CDR3 DNA follows: TGCGCCAGCAGCCAACCCCTAAGAGGATCTGAAGCTTTCTTT. This translates into CASSQPLRGSEAFF.

V usage is TRBV6-2 or TRBV6-3 and J usage is TRBJ1-1; tentatively, D is TRBD1 (5 bases). V dropped 5 bases and J dropped 6 bases, with 22 bases sitting between them. This CDR3 region has 16 residues. Germline CDR1 is MNHEY and CDR2 is SVGEGT. This CDR3 reads CASSRPPGPGHAEAFF. The CDR3 coding sequence is TGTGCCAGCAGTCGGCCCCCGGGCCCGGGGCATGCTGAAGCTTTCTTT.

The chain has TRBV11-2 and TRBJ1-1; 11 nucleotides align to TRBD1. Trimming took 4 bases from V and 10 from J; bases not matched to a gene: 14. Looked up from germline, CDR1 is SGHAT and CDR2 is FQNNGV. The CDR3 loop spans 16 amino acids. This chain's CDR3 is CASSSGQGVLFRAAFF. The CDR3 coding sequence is TGTGCCAGCAGCTCGGGACAGGGGGTGCTATTCCGGGCAGCTTTCTTT.

The chain links TRBV27 to TRBJ1-1; the D is unclear. Germline CDR1 is MNHEY and CDR2 is SMNVEV (reference sequence). Trimming pared 2 bases from V and 5 bases from J, leaving 15 bases between. CDR3 length: 15 residues. The CDR3: CASSLGRGGFTEAFF. DNA for the CDR3: TGTGCCAGCAGTTTAGGCCGGGGAGGTTTTACTGAAGCTTTCTTT.

The chain couples TRBV28 to TRBJ2-7, with D perhaps matching TRBD2 (5 bases). Trimming pared 2 bases from V and 3 bases from J, leaving 11 bases between. This CDR3 is 14 amino acids long. CDR1 MDHEN and CDR2 SYDVKM come from the germline V gene. The CDR3 reads CASSLGLANYEQYF. The CDR3 DNA reads as TGTGCCAGCAGTTTAGGATTAGCGAACTACGAGCAGTACTTC.